This T cell receptor beta chain was captured in a study of vaccination effects on CD4 cells after COVID-19 (dated by TCRdb to the early 2020s). Context from the whole study: Each participant got two doses of an mRNA SARS-CoV-2 vaccine, either BNT162b2 or mRNA-1273. The study compared SARS-CoV-2 spike-specific CD4+ TCR repertoires before and after mRNA vaccination in COVID-19 convalescent patients and infection-naive vaccine recipients. A total of nine to ten COVID-19 convalescent patients and a handful of SARS-CoV-2-naive healthy vaccine recipients were included in the full study. Cultures from other donors in the study were sequenced using the Oncomine TCR Beta short-read assay on an Illumina iSeq 100. Pre-vaccine samples were drawn from a couple of convalescent patients 16 days and one week before the first dose, at 142 and 148 days after COVID-19 diagnosis. Overall study outcomes, separate from this receptor: Only a small number of convalescent patients were included, and no early post-infection timepoints were available, which limited the study. Among convalescent patients, the spike-reactive repertoire after vaccination was made up mainly of new vaccine-induced clones that were largely distinct from the clones induced by infection. Clones induced by infection and clones induced by vaccination both contracted markedly at late timepoints after vaccination, which fits with T cell responses waning over time.

To identify antigen-specific CD4+ T cell clonotypes by their expansion, the ViraFEST assay first stimulated PBMC with viral peptide pools and then applied TCR sequencing. After 10 to 11 days of culture, CD4+ T cells were isolated with the EasySep CD4+ T cell isolation kit. PCR-confirmed SARS-CoV-2 infection had occurred in convalescent patients between March and December 2020, before the Alpha, Beta and Delta variants emerged in the United States. Roughly 2 million PBMC per well were cultured in IMDM with about 5.4% human AB serum, around 9.1 IU/ml IL-2 and gentamicin, plus 10 ug/ml peptides. On days 3 and 7, half of the culture medium was replaced with fresh IL-2-containing medium. Unless otherwise noted, each peptide stimulation condition was cultured in triplicate wells. PBMC were separated from whole blood using Ficoll-Paque Plus gradient centrifugation and were then either cryopreserved at -140C or used fresh. Genomic DNA was extracted from cultured CD4+ T cells with the QIAamp micro DNA kit.

The V and J ends are trimmed by 8 bases and 0 bases, leaving 8 bases between them. The germline V gene sets CDR1 to SGHTA and CDR2 to FQGNSA. The CDR3 starts with the cysteine, ends with the phenylalanine, and has 13 residues. The read is trimmed to its CDR3 DNA, 39 bases read in frame from base 1. A remark on this clone: Which antigen it targets is not known. Nothing much larger sits one base from this clone, and base qualities are not available.

Library creation used the immunoSEQ multiplex PCR assay. TCR beta CDR3 sequencing was performed on DNA from the cultured, isolated CD4+ T cells. In the original analysis: Non-productive TCR sequences were removed, reads were trimmed to the CDR3 region, and CDR3s of at least 7 amino acids were retained. The MANAFEST web app was used to identify antigen-specific clonotypes by comparing expansion in peptide wells with expansion in reference cultures. For clones to be considered positive, expansion at FDR<0.05 versus reference and all other wells, an odds ratio above 5, and a frequency above 0.1% in two replicate wells were required. A clonotype was defined as cross-reactive if the clonotype was significantly expanded both in SARS-CoV-2 spike wells and in at least one common cold coronavirus spike condition. CDR3 similarity was assessed by Levenshtein distance using the stringdist R package, and unrooted trees were constructed with ape in R 3.6.1. TCRdb took over this immuneACCESS table, retaining in-frame rearrangements with V and J assigned. Such tables are incomplete; in checked studies, under half of the missing clones stem from an unresolved V gene, and the remainder is unexplained. V and J calls and clone size are as listed in that table; D and trimming were resolved from the DNA. The sample yields more than 35,000 clones; 65% to 70% were counted once. Of the sample, 30% to 40% is held by the ten largest clones.

The material was CD4+ T cells from PBMCs cultured with a peptide pool, obtained before COVID-19 vaccination. This receptor was taken from a human donor who had a prior SARS-CoV-2 infection. The rearrangement joined TRBV7-2 to TRBJ2-1, with the D call perhaps TRBD1 or TRBD2, as 5 bases match in each case. The nucleotides are TGTGCCAGCGCAGGGAGCTCCTACAATGAGCAGTTCTTC. Its translation is CASAGSSYNEQFF. The CDR3 plus the reference TRBV7-2 and TRBJ2-1 genes for the other parts give the full variable domain: GAGVSQSPSNKVTEKGKDVELRCDPISGHTALYWYRQSLGQGLEFLIYFQGNSAPDKSGLPSDRFSAERTGGSVSTLTIQRTQQEDSAVYLCASAGSSYNEQFFGPGTRLTVL.